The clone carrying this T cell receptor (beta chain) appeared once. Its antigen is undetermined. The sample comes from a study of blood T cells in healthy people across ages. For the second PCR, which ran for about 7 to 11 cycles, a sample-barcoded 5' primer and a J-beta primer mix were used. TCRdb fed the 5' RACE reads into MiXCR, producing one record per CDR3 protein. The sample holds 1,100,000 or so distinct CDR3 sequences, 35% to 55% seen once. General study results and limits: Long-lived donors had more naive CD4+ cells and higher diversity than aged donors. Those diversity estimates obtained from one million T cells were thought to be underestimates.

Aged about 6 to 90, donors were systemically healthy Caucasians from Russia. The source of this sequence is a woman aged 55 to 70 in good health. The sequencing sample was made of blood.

The CDR3 is CASSRREAGELFF. In DNA, the CDR3 is TGCGCCAGCAGCAGGAGGGAGGCCGGGGAGCTGTTTTTT. The rearrangement links TRBV5-1 to TRBJ2-2, with a tentative D call TRBD2 (6 bases). The CDR3 runs to 13 residues. From germline, CDR1 is SGHRS and CDR2 YFSETQ. V shed 4 bases and J shed 6 bases, with 10 bases lying between them.